The T cell receptor (beta chain) described here comes from a study of metastatic and nonmetastatic thyroid tumors. TCRdb re-called the PCR reads via MiXCR. The repertoire has about 48,000 clones, around 20% of them found once; the top ten carry under 4%. The entire patient cohort was treatment-naive prior to thyroid surgery. This clone was counted many times. Germline CDR1 and CDR2: KGHSH and LQKENI. The CDR3 is made up of 15 amino acids. The ends lost 8 bases at V and 8 bases at J; junction bases unmatched: 11. Sequencing was performed on blood. The clonotype originates from a male donor with papillary thyroid cancer or a benign thyroid nodule (not recorded which). Some clones in this sample may be carry-over from other donors' samples. The V gene is TRBV18, the J gene TRBJ2-1; 11 nucleotides line up with TRBD2. CDR3 region: CASARGTSGVHEQFF. The CDR3 region has the DNA TGTGCCAGCGCCAGAGGGACTAGCGGAGTGCATGAGCAGTTCTTC.